This T cell receptor (beta chain) was sequenced during a study of blood T cell repertoires in COVID-19 (TCRdb year 2020). About the full investigation: Collaborator samples came from the United States, Italy and Spain and covered acute and convalescent phases of COVID-19. The samples were drawn from two sources: the first 160 participants of the ongoing ImmuneRACE study, and approximately 1,300 subjects contributed by 6 global collaborators. Nearly every sample came with metadata listing a de-identified subject ID, COVID-19 status, age in years and sex. Subjects who had been exposed to COVID-19, were actively infected with it, or had recovered from it provided the deeply sampled blood TCRbeta repertoires that made up the dataset. Where available, HLA class I and class II types were obtained from metadata supplied by the sample provider rather than from assay-based typing. The material from the prospective study consisted of cDNA or gDNA derived from T cells, B-cell-depleted T cells, or PBMCs. A freely available public database, intended as a resource for researchers studying the immune response to SARS-CoV-2, is where the repertoires were released. Broad study findings and their caveats: How much clinical and demographic metadata was included differed by source and by participant, and the metadata was provided uncurated.

TCRbeta CDR3 regions were amplified from genomic DNA using the immunoSEQ Assay, a bias-controlled multiplex PCR. In the source study's methods: Within the assay, amplification of reference gene primers was used to estimate how many nucleated cells each sample contained. To quantify the absolute abundance of each unique TCRbeta CDR3 rearrangement, sequence reads were collapsed and filtered. For each sample, productive Simpson clonality was calculated as the square root of Simpson's diversity index across productive rearrangements. Sourced from immuneACCESS, this table was stored by TCRdb with only in-frame sequences that have V and J called. A share of the clones is absent; for the studies checked, an unresolved V gene accounts for under half, and the remainder has no known explanation. V and J calls and clone size are as listed in that table; D and trimming were resolved from the DNA. The sample table contains 300,000 to 350,000 clones; only one count was recorded for around 90% of them. Approximately 9.3% of the sample lies in the top ten.

One collaborating source in Seattle enrolled patients during active infection and followed them longitudinally through the course of disease. Collaborating institutions collected whole blood in K2EDTA tubes following their own protocols. For TCRbeta analysis, collaborator samples were shipped as frozen whole blood, as isolated PBMCs, or as DNA extracted from either sample type. As encoded in the germline V gene, CDR1 is KGHSH while CDR2 is LQKENI. The cysteine opens and the phenylalanine closes a CDR3 of 16 amino acids. The retained sequence is limited to the CDR3, 48 bases, with the frame set at the first base. A distance of 14 bases separates the germline ends of V and J, which lose 3 bases and 0 bases respectively. To note about this clone: No antigen is known for it. Per-base quality was not reported, and no clone a single base away is much larger than it.

The chain employs TRBV18 and TRBJ1-2, with no confidently assigned D gene. The sample taken for sequencing was peripheral blood. This clonotype originated in a man younger than 40 with COVID-19, enrolled during active disease. CDR3 protein: CASSPSTATPNYGYTF. Read as DNA, the sequence is TGTGCCAGCTCACCCTCAACAGCTACTCCTAACTATGGCTACACCTTC.